This is a list of T cell receptor beta chains from one sample in a study of naive and memory T cell subsets. TCRdb ran MiXCR on the UMI-ligation and nested PCR reads and lists one entry per CDR3 protein. The sample lists 130,000 to 150,000 distinct CDR3 sequences, about 15% occurring once. Source material: naive CD4+ T cells from blood. The receptors derive from a human donor in good health. Both conserved end residues are part of each CDR3.

j_gene | v_gene | CDR3aa
TRBJ2-1 | TRBV3-1 | CASSLIGQVHNEQFF
TRBJ1-2 | TRBV29-1 | CSVEVGQGYGYTF
TRBJ2-7 | TRBV2 | CASGPFGDASLPYF
TRBJ1-1 | TRBV7-8 | CASSLVAESGNTEAFF
TRBJ2-1 | TRBV5-1 | CASSLRAGEKQFF
TRBJ2-1 | TRBV15 | CATVNRGTTTFYNEQFF
TRBJ1-4 | TRBV20-1 | CSARDPGANEKLFF
TRBJ2-7 | TRBV19 | CASSPRTGVTYEQYF
TRBJ2-7 | TRBV5-4 | CASSLPRLNEQYF
TRBJ2-1 | TRBV5-1 | CASSLAPGSYNEQFF
TRBJ1-6 | TRBV7-9 | CASSHPRIDRTNSPLHF
TRBJ2-5 | TRBV21-1 | CASSKSLQETQYF
TRBJ2-1 | TRBV15 | CATSRDHRDGNEQFF
TRBJ2-7 | TRBV27 | CASRPGTDIPGEQYF
TRBJ2-1 | TRBV20-1 | CSGKRRGGSNEQFF
TRBJ1-1 | TRBV12-3/TRBV12-4 | CASSLTVNTEAFF
TRBJ2-1 | TRBV7-2 | CASRTLAGDGYEQFF
TRBJ2-3 | TRBV11-1 | CASSTGQGPDTQYF
TRBJ2-7 | TRBV11-2 | CASSSIGTSATFYEQYF
TRBJ2-3 | TRBV20-1 | CSAPRRIADTQYF
TRBJ2-7 | TRBV12-3/TRBV12-4 | CASSLVGPNRYEQYF
TRBJ2-2 | TRBV12-3/TRBV12-4 | CASSSSGRDDGELFF
TRBJ2-3 | TRBV6-5 | CASSFPPGGTDTQYF
TRBJ2-7 | TRBV6-5 | CASSYKTGDSYEQYF
TRBJ1-2 | TRBV28 | CASSSLFHGYTF
TRBJ1-1 | TRBV6-2/TRBV6-3 | CASSYRPDRGTEAFF
TRBJ2-2 | TRBV7-9 | CASSEGLAARRSTGELFF
TRBJ1-2 | TRBV20-1 | CSARNDRGYYGYTF
TRBJ1-1 | TRBV12-3/TRBV12-4 | CASSSLRASEAFF